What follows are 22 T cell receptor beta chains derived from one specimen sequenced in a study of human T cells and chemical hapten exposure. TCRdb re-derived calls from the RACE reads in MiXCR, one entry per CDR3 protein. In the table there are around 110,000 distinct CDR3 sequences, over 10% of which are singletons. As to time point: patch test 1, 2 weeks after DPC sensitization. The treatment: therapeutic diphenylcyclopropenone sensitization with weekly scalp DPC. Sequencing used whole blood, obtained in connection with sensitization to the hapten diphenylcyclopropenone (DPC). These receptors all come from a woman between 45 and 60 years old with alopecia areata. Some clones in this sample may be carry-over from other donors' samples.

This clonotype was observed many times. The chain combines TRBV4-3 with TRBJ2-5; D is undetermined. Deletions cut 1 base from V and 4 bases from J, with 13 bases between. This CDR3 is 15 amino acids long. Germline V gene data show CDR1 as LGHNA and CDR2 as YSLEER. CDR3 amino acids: CASSQGWVERETQYF. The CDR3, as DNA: TGCGCCAGCAGCCAAGGTTGGGTTGAACGAGAGACCCAGTACTTC.

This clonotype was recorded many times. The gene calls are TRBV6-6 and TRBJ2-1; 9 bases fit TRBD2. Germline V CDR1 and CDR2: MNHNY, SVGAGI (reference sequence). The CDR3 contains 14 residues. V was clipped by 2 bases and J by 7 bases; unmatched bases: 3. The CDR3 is CASSYTLAGNEQFF. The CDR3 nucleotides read TGTGCCAGCAGTTACACCCTAGCGGGGAATGAGCAGTTCTTC.

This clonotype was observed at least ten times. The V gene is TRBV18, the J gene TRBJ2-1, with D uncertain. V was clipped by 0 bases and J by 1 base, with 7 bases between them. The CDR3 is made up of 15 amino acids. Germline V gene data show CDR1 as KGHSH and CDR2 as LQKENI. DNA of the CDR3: TGTGCCAGCTCACCACCGAGCGTTTCCTACAATGAGCAGTTCTTC. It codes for CASSPPSVSYNEQFF.

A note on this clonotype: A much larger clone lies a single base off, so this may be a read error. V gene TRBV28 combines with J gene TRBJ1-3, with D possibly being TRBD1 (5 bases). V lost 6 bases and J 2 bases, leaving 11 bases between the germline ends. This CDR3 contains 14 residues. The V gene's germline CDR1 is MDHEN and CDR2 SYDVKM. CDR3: CASSIVRAGNTIYF. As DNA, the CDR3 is TGTGCCAGCAGCATAGTCAGGGCTGGAAACACCATATATTTT.

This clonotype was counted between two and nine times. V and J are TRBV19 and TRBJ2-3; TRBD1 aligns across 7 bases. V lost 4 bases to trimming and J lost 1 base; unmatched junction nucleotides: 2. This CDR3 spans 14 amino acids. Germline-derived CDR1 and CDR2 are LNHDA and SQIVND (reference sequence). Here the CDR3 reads CASSTDRGTDTQYF. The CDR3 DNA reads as TGTGCCAGTAGTACCGACAGGGGCACAGATACGCAGTATTTT.

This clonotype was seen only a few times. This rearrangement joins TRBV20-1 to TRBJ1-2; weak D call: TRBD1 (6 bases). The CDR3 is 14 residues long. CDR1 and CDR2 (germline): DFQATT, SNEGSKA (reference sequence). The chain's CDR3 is CATQGGDFIYGYTF. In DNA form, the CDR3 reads TGCGCGACACAGGGAGGGGACTTTATCTATGGCTACACCTTC.

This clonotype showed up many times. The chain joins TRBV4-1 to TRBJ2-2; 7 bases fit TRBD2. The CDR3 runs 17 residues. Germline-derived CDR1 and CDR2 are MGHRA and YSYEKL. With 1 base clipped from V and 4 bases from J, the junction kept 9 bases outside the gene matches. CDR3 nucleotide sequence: TGCGCCAGCAGCCAAGTTGATATGGGACTAACCACCGGGGAGCTGTTTTTT. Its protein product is CASSQVDMGLTTGELFF.

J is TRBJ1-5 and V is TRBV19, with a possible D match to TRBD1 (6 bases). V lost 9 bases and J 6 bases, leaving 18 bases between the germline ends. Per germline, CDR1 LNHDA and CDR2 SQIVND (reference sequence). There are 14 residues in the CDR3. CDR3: CASQVTGPPQPQHF. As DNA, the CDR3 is TGTGCCAGCCAAGTGACAGGTCCCCCTCAGCCCCAGCATTTT.

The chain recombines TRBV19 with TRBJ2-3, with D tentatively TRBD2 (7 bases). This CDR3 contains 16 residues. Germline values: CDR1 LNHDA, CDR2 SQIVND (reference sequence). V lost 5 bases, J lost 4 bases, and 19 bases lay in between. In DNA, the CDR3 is TGTGCCAGTAGTCCTCAGGGGACTAAGCCGGCAGATACGCAGTATTTT. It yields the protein CASSPQGTKPADTQYF. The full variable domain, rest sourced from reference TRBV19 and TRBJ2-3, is DGGITQSPKYLFRKEGQNVTLSCEQNLNHDAMYWYRQDPGQGLRLIYYSQIVNDFQKGDIAEGYSVSREKKESFPLTVTSAQKNPTAFYLCASSPQGTKPADTQYFGPGTRLTVL.

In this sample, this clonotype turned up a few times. The CDR3 sequence is CASSKTYGQLYEQYF. CDR3 sequence (DNA): TGTGCCAGCAGTAAAACCTACGGACAGCTCTACGAGCAGTACTTC. The rearrangement uses TRBV27 and TRBJ2-7; D perhaps matches TRBD1 (6 bases). V dropped 5 bases and J dropped 3 bases, with 17 bases sitting between them. Germline assignment: CDR1 MNHEY and CDR2 SMNVEV (reference sequence). The CDR3 loop spans 15 amino acids.

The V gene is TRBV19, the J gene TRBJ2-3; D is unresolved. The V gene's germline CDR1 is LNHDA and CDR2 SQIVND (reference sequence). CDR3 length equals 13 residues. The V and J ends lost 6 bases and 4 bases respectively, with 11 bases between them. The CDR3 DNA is TGTGCCAGTAGATTCCCCGGCGCAGATACGCAGTATTTT. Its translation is CASRFPGADTQYF.

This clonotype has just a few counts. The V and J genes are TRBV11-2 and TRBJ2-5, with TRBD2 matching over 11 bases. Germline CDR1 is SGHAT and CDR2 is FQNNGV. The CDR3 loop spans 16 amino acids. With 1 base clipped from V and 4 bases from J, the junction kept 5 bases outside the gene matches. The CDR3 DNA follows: TGTGCCAGCAGCTTAGGTAGCGGGAGGGCCGGAGAGACCCAGTACTTC. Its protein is CASSLGSGRAGETQYF.

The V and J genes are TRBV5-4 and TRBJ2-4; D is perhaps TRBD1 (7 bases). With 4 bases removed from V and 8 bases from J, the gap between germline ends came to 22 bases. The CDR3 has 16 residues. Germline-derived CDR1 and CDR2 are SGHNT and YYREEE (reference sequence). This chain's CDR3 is CASSRGTAGGLDIQYF. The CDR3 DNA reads TGTGCCAGCAGCCGAGGGACAGCCGGGGGCTTGGACATTCAGTACTTC.

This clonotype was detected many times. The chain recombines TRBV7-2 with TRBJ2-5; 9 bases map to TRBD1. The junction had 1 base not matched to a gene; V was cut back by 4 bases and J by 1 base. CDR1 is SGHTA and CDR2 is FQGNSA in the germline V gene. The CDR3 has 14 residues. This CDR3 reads CASSWDRAQETQYF. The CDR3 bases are TGTGCCAGCAGCTGGGACAGGGCCCAAGAGACCCAGTACTTC. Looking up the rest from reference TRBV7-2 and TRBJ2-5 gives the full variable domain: GAGVSQSPSNKVTEKGKDVELRCDPISGHTALYWYRQSLGQGLEFLIYFQGNSAPDKSGLPSDRFSAERTGGSVSTLTIQRTQQEDSAVYLCASSWDRAQETQYFGPGTRLLVL.

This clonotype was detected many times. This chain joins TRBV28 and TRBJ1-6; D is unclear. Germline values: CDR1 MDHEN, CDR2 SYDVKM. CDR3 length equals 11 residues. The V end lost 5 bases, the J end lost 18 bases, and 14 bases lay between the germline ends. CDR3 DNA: TGTGCCAGCAGTCCCGGTCCGTACCGCCACTTT. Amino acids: CASSPGPYRHF.

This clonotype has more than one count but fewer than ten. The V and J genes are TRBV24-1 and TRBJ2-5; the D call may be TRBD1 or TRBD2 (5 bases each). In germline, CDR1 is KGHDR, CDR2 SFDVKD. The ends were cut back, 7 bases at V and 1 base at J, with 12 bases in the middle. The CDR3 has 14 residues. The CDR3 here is CATRGQGPQETQYF. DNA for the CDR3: TGTGCCACCAGAGGCCAGGGACCCCAAGAGACCCAGTACTTC.

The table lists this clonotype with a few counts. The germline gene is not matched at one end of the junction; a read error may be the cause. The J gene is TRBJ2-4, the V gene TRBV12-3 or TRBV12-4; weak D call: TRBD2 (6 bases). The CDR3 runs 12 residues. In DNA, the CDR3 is TGTGCCAGCAGCCTCTGGGGGGACGCACTCAACTTC. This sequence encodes CASSLWGDALNF.

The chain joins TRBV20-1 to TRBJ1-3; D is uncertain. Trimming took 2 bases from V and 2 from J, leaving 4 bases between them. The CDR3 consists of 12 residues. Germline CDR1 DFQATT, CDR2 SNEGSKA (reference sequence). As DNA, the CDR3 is TGCAGTGCTAGACAGGCTGGAAACACCATATATTTT. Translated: CSARQAGNTIYF.

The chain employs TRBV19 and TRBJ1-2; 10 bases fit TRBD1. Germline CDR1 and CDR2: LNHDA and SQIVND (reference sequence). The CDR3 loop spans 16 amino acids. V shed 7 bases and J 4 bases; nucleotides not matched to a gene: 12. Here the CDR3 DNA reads TGTGCCAGTACCCCAACCCCGACAGGGGGCTTCTATGGCTACACCTTC. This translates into CASTPTPTGGFYGYTF. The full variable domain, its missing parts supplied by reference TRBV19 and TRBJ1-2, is DGGITQSPKYLFRKEGQNVTLSCEQNLNHDAMYWYRQDPGQGLRLIYYSQIVNDFQKGDIAEGYSVSREKKESFPLTVTSAQKNPTAFYLCASTPTPTGGFYGYTFGSGTRLTVV.

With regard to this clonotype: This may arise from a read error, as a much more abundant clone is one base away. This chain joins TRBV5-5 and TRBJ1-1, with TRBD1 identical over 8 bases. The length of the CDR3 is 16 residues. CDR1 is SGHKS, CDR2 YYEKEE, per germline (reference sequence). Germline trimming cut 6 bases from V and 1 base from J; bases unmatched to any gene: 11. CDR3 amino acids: CASTSNPTGANTEAFF. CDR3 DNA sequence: TGTGCCAGCACTTCCAACCCGACAGGGGCGAACACTGAAGCTTTCTTT.

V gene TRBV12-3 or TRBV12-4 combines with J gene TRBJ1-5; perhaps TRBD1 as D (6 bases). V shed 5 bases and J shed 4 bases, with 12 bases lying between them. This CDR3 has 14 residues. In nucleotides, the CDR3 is TGTGCCAGCAGTCACCCCGGACAGAATCAGCCCCAGCATTTT. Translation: CASSHPGQNQPQHF.

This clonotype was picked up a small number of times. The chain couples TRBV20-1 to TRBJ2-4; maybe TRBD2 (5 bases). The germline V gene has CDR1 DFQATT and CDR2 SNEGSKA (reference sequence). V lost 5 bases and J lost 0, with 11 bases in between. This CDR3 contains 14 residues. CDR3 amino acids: CSASDGLAKNIQYF. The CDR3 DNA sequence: TGCAGTGCTTCGGACGGACTAGCCAAAAACATTCAGTACTTC.